The clone carrying this TCR beta chain was detected a few times. Its antigen is unidentified. Assay used: immunoSEQ multiplex PCR; TCRdb lists only in-frame clones, some missing. The sample gives more than 9,500 clones, about three fifths of which show up once; about 12% is in the top ten. This sample is drawn from a study of neoadjuvant anti-PD-1 for oral cavity cancer. The overall study: Patients without progression got a fourth dose around day 43. General study points: With three patients per group, TCR findings need larger cohorts. Pretreatment Treg/Th17 ratio correlated inversely with post-treatment tumor clonality.

These oral cavity squamous cell carcinomas were HPV-negative and locally advanced. Deletions cut 6 bases from V and 4 bases from J, with 12 bases between. The CDR3 is 13 residues long. From germline, CDR1 is MDHEN and CDR2 SYDVKM. The sample in question was tumor tissue, obtained before nivolumab (anti-PD-1) treatment. The source is a person between 40 and 80 years old with oral cavity squamous cell carcinoma. The chain employs TRBV28 and TRBJ1-2; D perhaps matches TRBD1 (5 bases). The CDR3 sequence: CASSTQEIYGYTF. CDR3 in DNA: TGTGCCAGCAGCACACAGGAAATCTATGGCTACACCTTC.